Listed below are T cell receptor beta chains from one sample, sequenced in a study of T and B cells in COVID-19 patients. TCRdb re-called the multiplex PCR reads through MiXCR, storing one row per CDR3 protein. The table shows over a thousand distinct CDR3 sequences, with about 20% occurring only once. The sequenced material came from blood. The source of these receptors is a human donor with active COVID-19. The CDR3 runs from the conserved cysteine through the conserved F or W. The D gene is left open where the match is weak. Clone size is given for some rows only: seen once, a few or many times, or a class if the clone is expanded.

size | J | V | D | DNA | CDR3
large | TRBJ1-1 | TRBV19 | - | TGTGCCAGTAGTATGACCTCGAACACTGAAGCTTTCTTT | CASSMTSNTEAFF
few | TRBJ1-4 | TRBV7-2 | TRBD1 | TGTGCCAGCAGCCAATCCAGGGGGCCCGGTGAAAAACTGTTTTTT | CASSQSRGPGEKLFF
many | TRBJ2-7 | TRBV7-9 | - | TGTGCCAGCAGCCTTGGGACAAACGAGCAGTACTTC | CASSLGTNEQYF
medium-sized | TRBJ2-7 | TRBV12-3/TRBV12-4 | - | TGTGCCAGCAGTTTAAGCAGGATCGAGCAGTACTTC | CASSLSRIEQYF
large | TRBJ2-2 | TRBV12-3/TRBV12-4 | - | TGTGCCAGCAGTTTACGGGGAAACACCGGGGAGCTGTTTTTT | CASSLRGNTGELFF
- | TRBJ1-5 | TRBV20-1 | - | TGCAGTGGATCCGTCGGACAGAGCGGCAATCAGCCCCAGCATTTT | CSGSVGQSGNQPQHF
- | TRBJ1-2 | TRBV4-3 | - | TGCGCCAGCAGCCAAGATATGGCAGGGAATTATGGCTACACCTTC | CASSQDMAGNYGYTF
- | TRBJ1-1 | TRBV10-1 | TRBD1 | TGCGCCATCTCCGGGACAGGAACAACCGACACTGAAGCTTTCTTT | CAISGTGTTDTEAFF
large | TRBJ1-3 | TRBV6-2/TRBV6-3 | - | TGTGCCAGCGGAATTTCGTTGAGCGGGAGTTCTGGAAACACCATATATTTT | CASGISLSGSSGNTIYF
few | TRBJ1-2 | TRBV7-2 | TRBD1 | TGTGCCAGCAGCTTAACGACAGGGGGCTATGGCTACACCTTC | CASSLTTGGYGYTF
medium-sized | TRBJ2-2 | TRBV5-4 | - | TGTGCCAGCACCCAGGGGGGTGGCACCGGGGAGCTGTTTTTT | CASTQGGGTGELFF
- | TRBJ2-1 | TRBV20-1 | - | TGCAGTGCTAGGGCCGGGACTGACTCCTACAATGAGCAGTTCTTC | CSARAGTDSYNEQFF
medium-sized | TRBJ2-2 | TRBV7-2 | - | TGTGCCAGCAGAGGGGGGGCGAACACCGGGGAGCTGTTTTTT | CASRGGANTGELFF
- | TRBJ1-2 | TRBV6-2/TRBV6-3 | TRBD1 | TGTGCCAGCACCCACGGCTGGGGACAGGGGGCGTCAGGAGGCTACACCTTC | CASTHGWGQGASGGYTF
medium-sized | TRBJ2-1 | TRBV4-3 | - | TGCGCCAGCAGCCAAGATACTACCTACAATGAGCAGTTCTTC | CASSQDTTYNEQFF
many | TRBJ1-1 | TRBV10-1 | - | TGCGCCAGCAGCCGTGACTGTACCCTCACTGAAGCTTTCTTT | CASSRDCTLTEAFF
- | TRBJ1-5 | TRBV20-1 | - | TGCAGTGCTAGCCCCCCGAAGATCTATAGCAATCAGCCCCAGCATTTT | CSASPPKIYSNQPQHF
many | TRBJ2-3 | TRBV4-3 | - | TGCGCCAGCAGCCAAGATCCCCAGACCACAGATACGCAGTATTTT | CASSQDPQTTDTQYF
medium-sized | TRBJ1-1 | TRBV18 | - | TGTGCCAGCTCACCAGACACTGAAGCTTTCTTT | CASSPDTEAFF
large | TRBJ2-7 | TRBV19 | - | TGTGCCAGTAGTATAGGTTCCGGTCACTACGAGCAGTACTTC | CASSIGSGHYEQYF
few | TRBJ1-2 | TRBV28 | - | TGTGCCAGCATCCGGGACACCTGGGGTGGCTACACCTTC | CASIRDTWGGYTF
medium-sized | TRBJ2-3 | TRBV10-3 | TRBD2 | TGTGCCATCAGCCTGGCCCGAGGGGTAGCGGGGCCCACAGATACGCAGTATTTT | CAISLARGVAGPTDTQYF
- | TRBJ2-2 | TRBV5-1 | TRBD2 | TGCGCCAGCAGCCCGGGTTTCGGGGGGGCATTGTCCGGGGAGCTGTTTTTT | CASSPGFGGALSGELFF
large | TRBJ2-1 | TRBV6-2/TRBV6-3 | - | TGTGCCAGCATGGCGGGGATCGAAGGGCAGTTCTTC | CASMAGIEGQFF
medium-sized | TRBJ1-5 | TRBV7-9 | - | TGTGCCAGCAGCCAGGGGACCGGTAATCAGCCCCAGCATTTT | CASSQGTGNQPQHF
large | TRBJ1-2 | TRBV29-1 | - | TGCAGCGTTGGGAGGCAGGCTAACTATGGCTACACCTTC | CSVGRQANYGYTF
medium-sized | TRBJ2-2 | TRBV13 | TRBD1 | TGTGCCAGCAGCTTAAGGTCAGGACAGGGTGCCCCCGGGGAGCTGTTTTTT | CASSLRSGQGAPGELFF
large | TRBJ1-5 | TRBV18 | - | TGTGCCAGCTCACCCCAGGGTGGCAATCAGCCCCAGCATTTT | CASSPQGGNQPQHF
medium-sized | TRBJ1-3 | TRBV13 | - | TGTGCCAGCAGCTACCGTGGTCCGGACACCATATATTTT | CASSYRGPDTIYF
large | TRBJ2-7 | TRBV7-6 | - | TGTGCCAGCAGCTTAGGTCCCGGGGCCGCCTACGAGCAGTACTTC | CASSLGPGAAYEQYF
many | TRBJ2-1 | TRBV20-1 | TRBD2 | TGCAGTGCTAGAGTGGAAGCGGGGTCCTACAATGAGCAGTTCTTC | CSARVEAGSYNEQFF
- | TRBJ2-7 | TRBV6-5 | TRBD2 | TGTGCCAGCTCCGGCGGGGGGTTGAGCGAGCAGTACTTC | CASSGGGLSEQYF
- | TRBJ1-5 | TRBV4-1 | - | TGCGCCAGCAGCCAAGAGACGACGACACTTAGCAATCAGCCCCAGCATTTT | CASSQETTTLSNQPQHF
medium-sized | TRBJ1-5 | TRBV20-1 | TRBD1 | TGCAGTGCTTCAGACAGGGACTATAGCAATCAGCCCCAGCATTTT | CSASDRDYSNQPQHF
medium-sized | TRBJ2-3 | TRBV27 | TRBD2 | TGTGCCAGCAGTATTGGTTCCCGTAGCGGGGGGGCAGATACGCAGTATTTT | CASSIGSRSGGADTQYF
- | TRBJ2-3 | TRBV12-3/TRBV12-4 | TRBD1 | TGTGCCAGCAGTCTAAGACAGGGGGCGCTAGGAGATACGCAGTATTTT | CASSLRQGALGDTQYF
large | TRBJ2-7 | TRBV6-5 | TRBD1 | TGTGCCAGCAGTTACAAGGACAGGGGGTTCTACGAGCAGTACTTC | CASSYKDRGFYEQYF
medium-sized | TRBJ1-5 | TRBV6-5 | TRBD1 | TGTGCCAGCAGTTACAACAGGGGAGGGAATCAGCCCCAGCATTTT | CASSYNRGGNQPQHF
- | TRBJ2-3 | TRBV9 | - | TGTGCCAGCAGCGTTGGAGTGGGGGGGCCTGGAGATACGCAGTATTTT | CASSVGVGGPGDTQYF
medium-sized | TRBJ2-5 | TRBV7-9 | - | TGTGCCAGCAGCTTAACACAGCAAGAGACCCAGTACTTC | CASSLTQQETQYF
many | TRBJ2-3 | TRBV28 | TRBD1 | TGTGCCAGCAGTTCCGCGCCCGGGACAGGATACACAGATACGCAGTATTTT | CASSSAPGTGYTDTQYF
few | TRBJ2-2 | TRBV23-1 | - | TGCGCCAGCAGTCAATCAATACGGGGGCGGGACAGACACCCGAACACCGGGGAGCTGTTTTTT | CASSQSIRGRDRHPNTGELFF
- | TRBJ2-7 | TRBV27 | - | TGTGCCAGCGGTTTAGTTGGTTCGGTCGGACCTATGTACGAGCAGTACTTC | CASGLVGSVGPMYEQYF
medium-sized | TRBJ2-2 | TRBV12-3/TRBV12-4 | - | TGTGCCAGCAGTCCCCTTGCAGGGAGGCCTACCGGGGAGCTGTTTTTT | CASSPLAGRPTGELFF
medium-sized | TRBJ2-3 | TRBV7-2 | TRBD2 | TGTGCCAGCAGCTTAATGGCGGGGGGGAGCACAGATACGCAGTATTTT | CASSLMAGGSTDTQYF
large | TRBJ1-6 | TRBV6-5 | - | TGTGCCAGCAGCCAGGCAGGGAATAATTCACCCCTCCACTTT | CASSQAGNNSPLHF
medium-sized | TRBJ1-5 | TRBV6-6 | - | TGTGCCAGCAGTTACCCGGAGTTAAATCAGCCCCAGCATTTT | CASSYPELNQPQHF
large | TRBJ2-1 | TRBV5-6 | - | TGTGCCAGCAGCTTGGGGGACAATGAGCAGTTCTTC | CASSLGDNEQFF
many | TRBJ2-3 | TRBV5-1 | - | TGCGCCAGCAGCTTGGCCGTGCAGGTCGGGACAGATACGCAGTATTTT | CASSLAVQVGTDTQYF
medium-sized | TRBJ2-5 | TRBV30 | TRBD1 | TGTGCCTGGAGTGAGACGGGGACAGTAGAAGAGACCCAGTACTTC | CAWSETGTVEETQYF
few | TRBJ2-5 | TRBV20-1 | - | TGCGCCGCTACCAGGGAGGCCGACCAAGAGACCCAGTACTTC | CAATREADQETQYF